These 15 T cell receptor beta chains originate from one sample sequenced in a study of identical twins (dated by TCRdb to between 2015 and 2016). Library generation was performed with 5' RACE. The sequencer listed for this sample is Illumina HiSeq 2000. Clones were called with MiXCR by TCRdb after fastp trimmed the public reads at Q25, and only in-frame beta chains were retained. Each entry merges the rows of one CDR3 protein and shows their most common DNA and genes. For this sample there are 1.5 million to 2 million distinct CDR3 sequences; more than 30% appear just once. 0.25% to 0.3% of the sample is taken by the ten largest. The sample consisted of cord blood. The receptor set was obtained from a newborn girl in good health.

The chain employs TRBV20-1 and TRBJ1-2, with D tentatively TRBD1 (6 bases). Trimming cost V 3 bases and J 9 bases, with 11 bases left between them. The CDR3 spans 11 residues. The germline V gene encodes CDR1 DFQATT and CDR2 SNEGSKA (reference sequence). The CDR3 region has the DNA TGCAGTGCTAGTTTACGGGACAGCTACACCTTC. Its translation is CSASLRDSYTF.

This clonotype has at least ten counts. The V and J genes are TRBV3-1 and TRBJ2-5, with unresolved D. The CDR3 loop spans 12 amino acids. Germline V gene data show CDR1 as LGHDT and CDR2 as YNNKEL (reference sequence). Deletions cut 1 base from V and 4 bases from J, with 4 bases between. Here the CDR3 reads CASSQVIETQYF. For the CDR3, the DNA is TGTGCCAGCAGCCAAGTTATAGAGACCCAGTACTTC.

The gene calls are TRBV5-1 and TRBJ2-1; 10 nucleotides match TRBD1. The CDR3 is 16 amino acids. The germline V gene has CDR1 SGHRS and CDR2 YFSETQ. The V segment lost 4 bases and the J segment 10 bases; nucleotides outside the gene matches: 14. Here the CDR3 DNA reads TGCGCCAGCAGCACCCACCGGGACAGGGGTCGTTCGGAGCAGTTCTTC. Translating gives CASSTHRDRGRSEQFF. Together with reference TRBV5-1 and TRBJ2-1, the CDR3 gives the full variable domain: KAGVTQTPRYLIKTRGQQVTLSCSPISGHRSVSWYQQTPGQGLQFLFEYFSETQRNKGNFPGRFSGRQFSNSRSEMNVSTLELGDSALYLCASSTHRDRGRSEQFFGPGTRLTVL.

This chain connects TRBV29-1 to TRBJ2-7; D is perhaps TRBD1 (5 bases). The germline CDR1 and CDR2 sequences are SQVTM and ANQGSEA. This CDR3 has 13 amino acids. Trimming left V 4 bases short and J 5 bases short, with 15 bases between. The CDR3 spells CSVVGANSHEQYF. The CDR3 nucleotides read TGCAGCGTTGTAGGGGCTAACAGCCACGAGCAGTACTTC.

A word on this clonotype: Possible read error: a much larger clone is one base away. The gene calls are TRBV6-5 and TRBJ2-1, with TRBD1 as a possible D gene (5 bases). This CDR3 has 15 residues. CDR1 is MNHEY, CDR2 SVGAGI, per germline. V shed 0 bases and J shed 10 bases, with 16 bases lying between them. The CDR3 reads CASSYSLGEAYEQFF. The CDR3 DNA follows: TGTGCCAGCAGTTACTCGCTAGGGGAAGCCTACGAGCAGTTCTTC.

This clonotype has only a few counts. The V call is TRBV11-2, the J call TRBJ1-1; D possibly corresponds to TRBD1 (5 bases). Trimming shortened V by 1 base and J by 10 bases, and 10 bases separated the two germline ends. Germline CDR1 reads SGHAT; CDR2 reads FQNNGV. CDR3 size: 12 residues. The CDR3 protein is CASSLGGVGAFF. The CDR3 coding sequence is TGTGCCAGCAGCTTAGGGGGGGTCGGAGCTTTCTTT.

This clonotype was seen only a few times. Mismatch with germline at one junction end may stem from a read error. The gene calls are TRBV14 and TRBJ2-7; 7 positions agree with TRBD2. Germline loops: CDR1 SGHDN, CDR2 FVKESK. The CDR3 is made up of 14 amino acids. This CDR3 is CANSQEREGYEQYF. Written as DNA, the CDR3 is TGTGCCAACAGCCAAGAGCGGGAAGGATACGAGCAGTACTTC.

The V call is TRBV21-1, the J call TRBJ1-5; whether TRBD1, the table's D call, matches the DNA was not checked. TRBV21-1 is reported as a pseudogene. There are 14 residues in the CDR3. The CDR3 DNA sequence: TGTGCCAGCGCCTCTAGACAGGGGAGTCAGCCCCAGCATTTT. Protein sequence: CASASRQGSQPQHF.

A few counts support this clonotype. The rearrangement joins TRBV10-2 to TRBJ1-1, with 10 positions matching TRBD1. There are 13 residues in the CDR3. CDR1 is WSHSY, CDR2 SAAADI, per germline. The J segment lost 7 bases and the V segment lost 8 bases, leaving 7 bases of the junction unmatched. CDR3 DNA sequence: TGCGCCAGCCGGGGACAGGGGCAAAATGAAGCTTTCTTT. It yields the protein CASRGQGQNEAFF.

This clonotype has more than one count but fewer than ten. The chain couples TRBV20-1 to TRBJ1-2, with a tentative D call TRBD1 (5 bases). Trimming shortened V by 3 bases and J by 8 bases, and 10 bases separated the two germline ends. This CDR3 spans 11 amino acids. Germline V lookup: CDR1 DFQATT, CDR2 SNEGSKA (reference sequence). CDR3 nucleotide sequence: TGCAGTGCTAGCAGGGACGGGGGCTACACCTTC. Translation gives CSASRDGGYTF.

The sample holds many counts of this clonotype. Its ends do not fully match the called genes, so a read error is possible. The chain has TRBV5-1 and TRBJ1-6, with 8 bases aligning to TRBD1. Germline CDR1 is SGHRS and CDR2 is YFSETQ. The CDR3 spans 14 residues. CDR3 region: CASSPGQVNSPLHF. The CDR3 DNA follows: TGTGCCAGCAGCCCGGGACAGGTTAATTCACCCCTCCACTTT.

The CDR3 protein is CSARKQYQETQFF. The CDR3 DNA is TGCAGTGCTAGAAAACAGTACCAAGAGACCCAGTTCTTC. This rearrangement joins TRBV20-1 to TRBJ2-5; no clear D gene. The J call is uncertain, as TRBJ2-1 better fits the DNA end. The CDR3 covers 13 residues. Germline V lookup: CDR1 DFQATT, CDR2 SNEGSKA (reference sequence).

V usage is TRBV7-2 and J usage is TRBJ2-2; the D is unclear. V lost 0 bases and J lost 4, with 6 bases in between. The CDR3 length is 14 residues. Germline V gene data show CDR1 as SGHTA and CDR2 as FQGNSA. Written as DNA, the CDR3 is TGTGCCAGCAGCTTAGCGCTTTCCACCGGGGAGCTGTTTTTT. Translating gives CASSLALSTGELFF.

The V and J genes are TRBV28 and TRBJ1-5; 12 bases match TRBD1. The CDR3 is 16 amino acids. V was clipped by 2 bases and J by 5 bases; unmatched bases: 4. Germline values: CDR1 MDHEN, CDR2 SYDVKM. CDR3 bases: TGTGCCAGCAGTTTACCCCGGGACAGGGGGCATCAGCCCCAGCATTTT. Protein: CASSLPRDRGHQPQHF. Using reference TRBV28 and TRBJ1-5 for the parts outside the CDR3, the full variable domain is DVKVTQSSRYLVKRTGEKVFLECVQDMDHENMFWYRQDPGLGLRLIYFSYDVKMKEKGDIPEGYSVSREKKERFSLILESASTNQTSMYLCASSLPRDRGHQPQHFGDGTRLSIL.

This clonotype was seen at least ten times. This chain connects TRBV28 to TRBJ2-5; the D gene is possibly TRBD2 (6 bases). V lost 5 bases and J lost 2, with 9 bases in between. The CDR3 has 13 amino acids. CDR1 is MDHEN and CDR2 is SYDVKM in the germline V gene. The CDR3 bases are TGTGCCAGCAGTAGCGCGGGGCAAGAGACCCAGTACTTC. Protein: CASSSAGQETQYF.